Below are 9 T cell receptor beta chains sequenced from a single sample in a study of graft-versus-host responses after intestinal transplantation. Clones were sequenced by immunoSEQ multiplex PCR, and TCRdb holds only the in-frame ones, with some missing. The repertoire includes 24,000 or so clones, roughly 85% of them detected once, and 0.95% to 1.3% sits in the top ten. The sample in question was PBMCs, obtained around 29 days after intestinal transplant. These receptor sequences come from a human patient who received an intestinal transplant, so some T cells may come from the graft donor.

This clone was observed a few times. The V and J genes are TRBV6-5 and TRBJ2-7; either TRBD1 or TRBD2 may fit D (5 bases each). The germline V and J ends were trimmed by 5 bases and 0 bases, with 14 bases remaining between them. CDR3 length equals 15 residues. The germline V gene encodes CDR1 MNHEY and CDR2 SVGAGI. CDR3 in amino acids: CASSPGTVSSYEQYF. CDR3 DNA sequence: TGTGCCAGCAGTCCCGGGACGGTGAGCTCCTACGAGCAGTACTTC.

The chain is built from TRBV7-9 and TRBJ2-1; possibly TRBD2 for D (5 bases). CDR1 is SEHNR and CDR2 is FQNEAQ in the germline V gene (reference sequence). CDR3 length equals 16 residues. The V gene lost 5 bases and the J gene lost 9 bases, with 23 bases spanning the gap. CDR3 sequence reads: CASSHRGSKLRIEQFF. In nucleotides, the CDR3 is TGTGCCAGCAGCCACCGGGGTTCCAAGCTTCGCATTGAGCAGTTCTTC.

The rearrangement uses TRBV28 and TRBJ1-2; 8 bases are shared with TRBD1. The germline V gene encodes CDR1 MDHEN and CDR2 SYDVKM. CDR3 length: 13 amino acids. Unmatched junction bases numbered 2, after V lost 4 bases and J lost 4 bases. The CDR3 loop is CASSWDRTYGYTF. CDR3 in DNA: TGTGCCAGCAGTTGGGACAGGACCTATGGCTACACCTTC.

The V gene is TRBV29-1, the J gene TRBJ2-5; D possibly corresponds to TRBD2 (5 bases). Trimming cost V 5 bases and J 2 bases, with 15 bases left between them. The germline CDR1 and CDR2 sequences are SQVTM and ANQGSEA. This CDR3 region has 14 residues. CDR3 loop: CSVPYVGRQETQYF. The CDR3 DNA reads TGCAGCGTTCCGTATGTGGGGAGACAAGAGACCCAGTACTTC.

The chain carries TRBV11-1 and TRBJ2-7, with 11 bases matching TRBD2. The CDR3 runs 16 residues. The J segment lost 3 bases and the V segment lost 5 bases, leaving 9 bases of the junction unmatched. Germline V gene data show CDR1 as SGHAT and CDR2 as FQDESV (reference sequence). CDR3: CASSILAGGQNYEQYF. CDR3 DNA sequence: TGTGCCAGCAGCATCTTAGCGGGAGGGCAAAACTACGAGCAGTACTTC.

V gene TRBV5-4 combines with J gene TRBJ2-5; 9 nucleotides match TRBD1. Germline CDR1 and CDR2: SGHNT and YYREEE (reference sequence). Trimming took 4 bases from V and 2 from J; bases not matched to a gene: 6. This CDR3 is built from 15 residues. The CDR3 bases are TGTGCCAGCAGCCGTGGGACAGGGAAACAAGAGACCCAGTACTTC. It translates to CASSRGTGKQETQYF.

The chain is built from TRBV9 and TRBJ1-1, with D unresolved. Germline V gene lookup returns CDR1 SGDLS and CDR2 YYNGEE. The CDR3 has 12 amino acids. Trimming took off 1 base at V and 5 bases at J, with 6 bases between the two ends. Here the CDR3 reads CASSVPGTEAFF. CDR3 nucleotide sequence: TGTGCCAGCAGCGTACCGGGGACTGAAGCTTTCTTT.

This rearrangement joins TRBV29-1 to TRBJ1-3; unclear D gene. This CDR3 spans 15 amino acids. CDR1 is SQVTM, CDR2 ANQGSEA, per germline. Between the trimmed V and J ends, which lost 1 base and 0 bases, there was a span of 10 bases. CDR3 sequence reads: CSVEVPVRSGNTIYF. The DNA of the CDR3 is TGCAGCGTTGAAGTCCCAGTGCGCTCTGGAAACACCATATATTTT.

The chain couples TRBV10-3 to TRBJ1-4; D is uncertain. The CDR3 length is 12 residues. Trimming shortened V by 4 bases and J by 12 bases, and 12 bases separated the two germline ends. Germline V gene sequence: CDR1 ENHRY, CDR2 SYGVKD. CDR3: CAISGVTAELFF. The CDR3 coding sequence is TGTGCCATCAGTGGGGTCACTGCGGAACTGTTTTTT.